This T cell receptor beta chain was documented in a study of cytomegalovirus exposure and HLA in healthy donors. Germline V lookup: CDR1 SGHRS, CDR2 YFSETQ. CDR3 length: 16 amino acids. The junction had 4 bases not matched to a gene; V was cut back by 1 base and J by 1 base. The PCR made use of 60 Vbeta and 13 Jbeta primers. Profiling relied on immunoSEQ multiplex PCR, and the TCRdb table lists in-frame clones only, not all of them. The sample yields under 150,000 clones, roughly 9.9% seen once. The sample was PBMCs. The chain combines TRBV5-1 with TRBJ2-5; 10 bases match TRBD2. The receptor comes from a man under 40 in good health and CMV-seronegative. In DNA form, the CDR3 reads TGCGCCAGCAGCTTGAGGTCTAGCGGGGGCCAAGAGACCCAGTACTTC. Translated, it gives CASSLRSSGGQETQYF.